A single sample gave rise to the 2 T cell receptor beta chains below, sequenced in a study of T cells after yellow fever vaccination. MiXCR was run by TCRdb on the 5' RACE reads, yielding one entry per CDR3 protein. The table has over 250,000 distinct CDR3 sequences, roughly 5% seen once. Material: CD4+ T cells sorted from PBMCs, obtained on the day of the yellow fever booster vaccination. These receptors all stem from a man between 18 and 29 years old who received the YFV17D yellow fever vaccine.

This chain links TRBV5-4 with TRBJ2-7; 7 bases map to TRBD2. V dropped 5 bases and J dropped 0; count of bases not matched to a gene: 8. The CDR3 is 15 residues long. The V gene's germline CDR1 is SGHNT and CDR2 YYREEE (reference sequence). The CDR3 loop reads CASRGRAGSSYEQYF. The CDR3, as DNA: TGTGCCAGCAGGGGACGAGCGGGGAGCTCCTACGAGCAGTACTTC.

Many counts were recorded for this clonotype. The chain uses TRBV6-5 and TRBJ2-7; 9 nucleotides match TRBD1. CDR1 is MNHEY and CDR2 is SVGAGI in the germline V gene. The junction had 14 bases not matched to a gene; V was cut back by 7 bases and J by 7 bases. The CDR3 consists of 15 residues. The CDR3 is CASNSPGQGWGEQYF. The CDR3 region has the DNA TGTGCCAGCAATTCACCGGGACAGGGTTGGGGAGAGCAGTACTTC.